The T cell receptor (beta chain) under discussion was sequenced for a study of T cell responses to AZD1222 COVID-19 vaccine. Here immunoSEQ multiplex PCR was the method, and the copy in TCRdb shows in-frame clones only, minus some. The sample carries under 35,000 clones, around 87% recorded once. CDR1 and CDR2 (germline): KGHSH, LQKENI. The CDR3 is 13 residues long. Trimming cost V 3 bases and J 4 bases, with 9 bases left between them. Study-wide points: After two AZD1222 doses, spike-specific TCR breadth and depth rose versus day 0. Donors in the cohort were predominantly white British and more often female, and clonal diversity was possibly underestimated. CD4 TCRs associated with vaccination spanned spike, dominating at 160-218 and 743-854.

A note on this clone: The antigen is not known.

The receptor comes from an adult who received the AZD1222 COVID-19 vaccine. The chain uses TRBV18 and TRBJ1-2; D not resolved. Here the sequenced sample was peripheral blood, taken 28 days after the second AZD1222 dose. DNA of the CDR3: TGTGCCAGCTCACCTGGTAGCGTCTATGGCTACACCTTC. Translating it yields CASSPGSVYGYTF.